The 24 T cell receptor beta chains below were found in one sample sequenced in a study of T cells in Graves' hyperthyroidism and ophthalmopathy (dated by TCRdb to the late 2010s). The library was prepared using multiplex PCR. The instrument given in TCRdb is Illumina HiSeq 2000. Amplification of TCR beta CDR3 regions was carried out from RNA transcripts. For the first round of RT-PCR on the TCR CDR3, the HTBI primer set was used together with the Qiagen OneStep RT-PCR kit. TCRdb passed the public sequencing reads through fastp at Q25 and MiXCR, retaining productive beta sequences. Identical CDR3 protein sequences are pooled into one entry, listed with their most common genes and DNA. This sample has about 400,000 distinct CDR3 sequences in its table, and 15% of those were observed once. Less than 35% of the sample goes to the ten largest clones. Material for sequencing was blood. Receptors originate from a woman in her twenties or thirties with Graves' hyperthyroidism.

This clonotype has a count of ten or more. CDR3 DNA: TGTGCCAGCAGCGTAACGGGCGGAAGCTCCTACAATGAGCAGTTCTTC. Residues: CASSVTGGSSYNEQFF. This rearrangement joins TRBV9 to TRBJ2-1; D gene uncertain. This CDR3 is built from 16 residues. The germline gives CDR1 SGDLS, CDR2 YYNGEE. Trimming removed 1 base from V and 0 bases from J, with 11 bases in between.

This clonotype was detected a few times. The CDR3: CSARDYQGRTEAFF. In DNA, the CDR3 is TGCAGTGCTAGAGATTACCAGGGGAGGACTGAAGCTTTCTTT. The rearrangement uses TRBV20-1 and TRBJ1-1; possibly TRBD1 for D (6 bases). This CDR3 has 14 amino acids. V was cut by 0 bases and J by 5 bases, with 13 bases left in between. Germline assignment: CDR1 DFQATT and CDR2 SNEGSKA (reference sequence).

Many counts were recorded for this clonotype. The chain links TRBV24-1 to TRBJ2-1; 8 bases agree with TRBD1. In germline, CDR1 is KGHDR, CDR2 SFDVKD. There are 15 residues in the CDR3. With 4 bases clipped from V and 9 bases from J, the junction kept 10 bases outside the gene matches. CDR3 DNA sequence: TGTGCCACCAGTGAGGACAGGGACCTTACTGGTGAGCAGTTCTTC. It encodes CATSEDRDLTGEQFF.

V is TRBV3-1 and J is TRBJ2-2; no clear D. This CDR3 is 12 amino acids long. Trimming removed 6 bases from V and 9 bases from J, with 11 bases in between. CDR1 is LGHDT, CDR2 YNNKEL, per germline (reference sequence). The CDR3 protein is CASSQNLRELFF. CDR3 in DNA: TGTGCCAGCAGTCAGAATTTAAGGGAGCTGTTTTTT.

The CDR3 sequence is CASSQTVQPQHF. CDR3 DNA sequence: TGTGCCAGCAGCCAGACGGTTCAGCCCCAGCATTTT. This chain connects TRBV6-2 or TRBV6-3 to TRBJ1-5, with no clear D. The CDR3 extends over 12 amino acids. V lost 6 bases to trimming and J lost 6 bases, with 9 bases between them. CDR1 and CDR2 from the germline V gene are MNHEY and SVGEGT.

This clonotype was counted at least ten times. The junction departs from germline at one end; a sequencing error may be responsible. The gene calls are TRBV7-7 and TRBJ2-3; weak D call: TRBD2 (6 bases). The CDR3 has 14 residues. From germline, CDR1 is SSHAT and CDR2 FNYEAQ (reference sequence). CDR3 in DNA: TGTGCTAGCAGCTTAGCGGTGGGCACAGATACGCAGTATTTT. Its protein product is CASSLAVGTDTQYF.

The chain is built from TRBV4-1 and TRBJ2-1; possible D gene TRBD2, 6 bases. Trimming took 6 bases from V and 8 from J, leaving 17 bases between them. CDR3 length: 14 residues. Germline CDR1 and CDR2: MGHRA and YSYEKL. The DNA for the CDR3 is TGCGCCAGCAGTCACGGAGGGCACTCGGATGAGCAGTTCTTC. Translating it yields CASSHGGHSDEQFF.

As concerns this clonotype: At one end the junction does not follow the germline gene, possibly because of a read error. J is TRBJ2-7 and V is TRBV5-6; 15 bases fit TRBD2. Germline loops: CDR1 SGHDT, CDR2 YYEEEE. The length of the CDR3 is 15 residues. CDR3 bases: TGTGCCGGCAGCTTGGGACTAGCGGGAGGCTACGAGCAGTACTTC. Its protein product is CAGSLGLAGGYEQYF.

Points on this clonotype: A much larger clone lies a single base off, so this may be a read error. This sequence joins TRBV2 and TRBJ1-1; the D gene is possibly TRBD1 (5 bases). Germline V gene data show CDR1 as SNHLY and CDR2 as FYNNEI. The ends were cut back, 1 base at V and 4 bases at J, with 13 bases in the middle. The CDR3 has 15 amino acids. The CDR3 DNA is TGTGCCAGCAGTGAAGTTCCGTCAGGGCCCACTGAAGCTTTCTTT. Encoded protein: CASSEVPSGPTEAFF.

The sample holds a few counts of this clonotype. The chain is built from TRBV4-1 and TRBJ2-1; no clear D. Between the trimmed V and J ends, which lost 1 base and 8 bases, there was a span of 18 bases. Germline CDR1 MGHRA, CDR2 YSYEKL. The CDR3 has 16 amino acids. CDR3 amino acids: CASSQGSRHLGDEQFF. As DNA, the CDR3 is TGCGCCAGCAGCCAAGGGTCCCGGCACCTCGGCGATGAGCAGTTCTTC.

This clonotype was recorded at least ten times. V and J are TRBV28 and TRBJ2-7; D possibly corresponds to TRBD1 (5 bases). Trimming removed 6 bases at V and 4 bases at J, with 19 bases between. The CDR3 has 15 amino acids. CDR1 is MDHEN and CDR2 is SYDVKM in the germline V gene. CDR3 in DNA: TGTGCCAGCAGCCCATCCGGTAGGGGATCTTACGAGCAGTACTTC. It translates to CASSPSGRGSYEQYF.

Only a few counts were recorded for this clonotype. The chain joins TRBV4-2 to TRBJ2-5; 9 positions agree with TRBD2. The CDR3 is made up of 16 amino acids. The V segment lost 1 base and the J segment 4 bases; nucleotides outside the gene matches: 7. CDR1 LGHNA and CDR2 YNFKEQ come from the germline V gene. CDR3 nucleotide sequence: TGTGCCAGCAGCCAAGGAGGCGGGAGGGCCACAGAGACCCAGTACTTC. Amino acids: CASSQGGGRATETQYF.

This clonotype appeared many times. The V call is TRBV12-3 or TRBV12-4, the J call TRBJ2-2; TRBD1 is a possible D gene (5 bases). V was clipped by 8 bases and J by 3 bases, with 13 bases between them. The CDR3 is made up of 14 amino acids. The CDR3 nucleotides are TGTGCCAGCTGGGCAGGGTTGGACACCGGGGAGCTGTTTTTT. Its translation: CASWAGLDTGELFF.

This chain's CDR3 is CASSQAQREALPYEQYF. In nucleotides, the CDR3 is TGCGCCAGCAGCCAAGCCCAGCGGGAGGCACTTCCCTACGAGCAGTACTTC. The J gene is TRBJ2-7, the V gene TRBV4-1; 9 bases line up with TRBD2. The CDR3 runs to 17 residues. Germline CDR1 MGHRA, CDR2 YSYEKL. Trimming cost V 1 base and J 2 bases; bases outside gene matches: 9.

This chain uses TRBV5-1 with TRBJ2-3; TRBD2 is a possible D gene (6 bases). Trimming took off 0 bases at V and 3 bases at J, with 11 bases between the two ends. The CDR3 is made up of 15 amino acids. Germline loops: CDR1 SGHRS, CDR2 YFSETQ. The DNA for the CDR3 is TGCGCCAGCAGCTTGGCGGGGAGGAGGACAGATACGCAGTATTTT. This gives the protein CASSLAGRRTDTQYF.

V gene TRBV27 combines with J gene TRBJ2-1; 7 bases match TRBD1. Germline lookup yields CDR1 MNHEY and CDR2 SMNVEV (reference sequence). V lost 10 bases and J lost 12; bases outside the gene matches: 18. CDR3 length: 14 residues. The CDR3 region is CAIAPLSGTVVQFF. The CDR3 DNA reads TGTGCCATCGCCCCCCTTTCCGGGACAGTGGTGCAGTTCTTC.

This clonotype was seen at least ten times. V usage is TRBV20-1 and J usage is TRBJ2-2; 7 bases agree with TRBD1. The length of the CDR3 is 13 residues. The V gene's germline CDR1 is DFQATT and CDR2 SNEGSKA (reference sequence). V lost 6 bases to trimming and J lost 6 bases; unmatched junction nucleotides: 7. This CDR3 is CSASEGASGELFF. As DNA, the CDR3 is TGCAGTGCCAGCGAGGGGGCGTCCGGGGAGCTGTTTTTT.

V gene TRBV5-1 combines with J gene TRBJ2-1; D may match TRBD1 or TRBD2 (6 bases each). Germline loops: CDR1 SGHRS, CDR2 YFSETQ. The CDR3 contains 17 residues. V shed 0 bases and J shed 0 bases, with 13 bases lying between them. The CDR3 coding sequence is TGCGCCAGCAGCTTGGTCTCGGGGGCCGCCTCCTACAATGAGCAGTTCTTC. Amino acid sequence: CASSLVSGAASYNEQFF.

This clonotype was recorded a few times. A much larger clone lies one base from this, so it may be a read error. The chain is built from TRBV14 and TRBJ2-7; D is unresolved. The CDR3 is 11 residues long. Germline values: CDR1 SGHDN, CDR2 FVKESK. V lost 3 bases and J 3 bases, leaving 3 bases between the germline ends. CDR3 nucleotide sequence: TGTGCCAGCAGCCACCACTACGAGCAGTACTTC. It encodes CASSHHYEQYF.

In this sample, this clonotype turned up many times. This chain links TRBV18 with TRBJ2-5; D possibly matches TRBD1 or TRBD2 (5 bases each). V was pared by 3 bases and J by 7 bases, with 12 bases between. This CDR3 contains 13 residues. Germline V gene lookup returns CDR1 KGHSH and CDR2 LQKENI. This CDR3 is CASSPGRYSTQYF. CDR3 DNA: TGTGCCAGCTCACCGGGACGATACTCGACCCAGTACTTC.

This clonotype has at least ten counts. The chain joins TRBV20-1 to TRBJ2-1; D gene ambiguous. V lost 3 bases and J lost 4, with 7 bases in between. The CDR3 totals 12 residues. Germline V gives CDR1 DFQATT, CDR2 SNEGSKA (reference sequence). The DNA for the CDR3 is TGCAGTGCTAGTCCCGAATACAATGAGCAGTTCTTC. Translated: CSASPEYNEQFF.

V and J are TRBV7-9 and TRBJ2-1; 7 bases are a match to TRBD2. Trimming cost V 3 bases and J 8 bases; bases outside gene matches: 7. This CDR3 region has 14 residues. Germline CDR1 is SEHNR and CDR2 is FQNEAQ (reference sequence). The CDR3 region is CASSFAGRIDEQFF. CDR3 DNA: TGTGCCAGCAGCTTCGCCGGGAGGATCGATGAGCAGTTCTTC.

As for this clonotype: This may come from a read error, since a much larger clone is one base off. V gene TRBV27 combines with J gene TRBJ2-7, with 8 bases lining up with TRBD2. From germline, CDR1 is MNHEY and CDR2 SMNVEV (reference sequence). The CDR3 totals 12 residues. V shed 6 bases and J 9 bases; nucleotides not matched to a gene: 7. CDR3 in DNA: TGTGCCAGCAGAGCGGGAGTGGGCGGGCAGTACTTC. This sequence encodes CASRAGVGGQYF.

This chain links TRBV20-1 with TRBJ1-1, with 9 bases matching TRBD1. The CDR3 sequence is 14 residues long. J lost 4 bases, V lost 3 bases, and 6 bases had no gene match. Germline lookup yields CDR1 DFQATT and CDR2 SNEGSKA (reference sequence). CDR3 sequence: CSASQGDRATEAFF. CDR3 bases: TGCAGTGCTAGCCAGGGGGACAGGGCCACTGAAGCTTTCTTT.